The 26 T cell receptor beta chains below all came from one sample that was sequenced in a study of blood T cell repertoires in COVID-19. Repertoires were generated with immunoSEQ multiplex PCR, while TCRdb's copy carries only in-frame clones and drops some. The data contain about 190,000 clones, under 80% of them singletons. What was sequenced was peripheral blood. The receptors shown here come from a middle-aged man who had recovered from COVID-19.

This clone was observed a handful of times. Distinct nucleotide sequences in the sample also encode this CDR3. The V gene is TRBV7-3, the J gene TRBJ2-2; no definite D call. The CDR3 has 13 amino acids. Trimming took 4 bases from V and 0 from J, leaving 3 bases between them. Germline V gene lookup returns CDR1 SGHTA and CDR2 FQGTGA. The CDR3 loop reads CASSSSNTGELFF. DNA of the CDR3: TGTGCCAGCAGCTCCTCGAACACCGGGGAGCTGTTTTTT. Combining the CDR3 with reference TRBV7-3 and TRBJ2-2 gives the whole variable domain GAGVSQTPSNKVTEKGKYVELRCDPISGHTALYWYRQSLGQGPEFLIYFQGTGAADDSGLPNDRFFAVRPEGSVSTLKIQRTERGDSAVYLCASSSSNTGELFFGEGSRLTVL.

V and J are TRBV11-2 and TRBJ1-4, with 7 bases identical to TRBD1. V was clipped by 3 bases and J by 3 bases; unmatched bases: 1. This CDR3 spans 14 amino acids. CDR1 SGHAT and CDR2 FQNNGV come from the germline V gene. Written as DNA, the CDR3 is TGTGCCAGCAGCTTCGGGACAGCTAATGAAAAACTGTTTTTT. Amino acid sequence: CASSFGTANEKLFF.

The chain combines TRBV18 with TRBJ1-1; D is perhaps TRBD1 (6 bases). The CDR3 spans 14 residues. Germline V gene sequence: CDR1 KGHSH, CDR2 LQKENI. Between the trimmed V and J ends, which lost 4 bases and 1 base, there was a span of 10 bases. The CDR3 DNA is TGTGCCAGCTCACTGGGACAAGAGAACACTGAAGCTTTCTTT. This sequence encodes CASSLGQENTEAFF.

The chain is built from TRBV3-1 (or the pseudogene TRBV3-2) and TRBJ2-7, with 15 bases matching TRBD2. The length of the CDR3 is 15 residues. Trimming at V came to 4 bases and at J to 5 bases, leaving 3 bases not matched to a gene. Germline V gene data show CDR1 as LGHDT and CDR2 as YNNKEL (reference sequence). The CDR3 here is CASSPRTSGRDEQYF. The CDR3 DNA follows: TGTGCCAGCAGCCCCCGGACTAGCGGGAGGGACGAGCAGTACTTC.

This clone was observed a single time. The rearrangement uses TRBV4-1 and TRBJ1-4; a weak D match, TRBD1 (6 bases). Germline CDR1 is MGHRA and CDR2 is YSYEKL. The CDR3 covers 19 residues. With 4 bases removed from V and 0 bases from J, the gap between germline ends came to 21 bases. DNA of the CDR3: TGCGCCAGCAGCCGATTCCCCAGGGGAGTAGAGGCAACTAATGAAAAACTGTTTTTT. Translating gives CASSRFPRGVEATNEKLFF.

The chain has TRBV19 and TRBJ1-2; no reliable D call. The CDR3 is 12 amino acids. Germline assignment: CDR1 LNHDA and CDR2 SQIVND (reference sequence). The ends were cut back, 6 bases at V and 8 bases at J, with 13 bases in the middle. CDR3 protein: CASSATWRGYTF. CDR3 bases: TGTGCCAGTAGCGCCACGTGGCGGGGCTACACCTTC.

The chain combines TRBV7-9 with TRBJ1-6; TRBD1 aligns across 8 bases. Germline V gene lookup returns CDR1 SEHNR and CDR2 FQNEAQ (reference sequence). The V gene end was trimmed by 5 bases and the J gene end by 9 bases; junction bases not matched to a gene: 6. This CDR3 is built from 14 residues. CDR3 nucleotide sequence: TGTGCCAGCAGCGCCGGACAGGGAGGTTCACCCCTCCACTTT. Residues: CASSAGQGGSPLHF.

This sequence joins TRBV2 and TRBJ1-1; possibly TRBD1 for D (6 bases). Germline-derived CDR1 and CDR2 are SNHLY and FYNNEI. With 6 bases removed from V and 6 bases from J, the gap between germline ends came to 17 bases. The length of the CDR3 is 14 residues. CDR3 bases: TGTGCCAGCAGGGAACAGGGCCCTCCCGCTGAAGCTTTCTTT. This gives the protein CASREQGPPAEAFF.

The rearrangement uses TRBV7-8 and TRBJ1-4, with a tentative D call TRBD1 (5 bases). This CDR3 has 18 residues. The V gene lost 4 bases and the J gene lost 6 bases, with 24 bases spanning the gap. Germline assignment: CDR1 SGHVS and CDR2 FQNEAQ. CDR3 residues: CASSSSSSGASPYEKLFF. The CDR3 coding sequence is TGTGCCAGCAGCTCCTCCTCCTCTGGGGCTTCCCCCTATGAAAAACTGTTTTTT.

The chain employs TRBV3-1 (or the pseudogene TRBV3-2) and TRBJ2-2; the match to TRBD2 covers 12 bases. Germline V gives CDR1 LGHDT, CDR2 YNNKEL (reference sequence). The CDR3 has 19 amino acids. V shed 5 bases and J 4 bases; nucleotides not matched to a gene: 14. CDR3 region: CASSSWGQMTSGSTGELFF. The CDR3 region has the DNA TGTGCCAGCAGCTCTTGGGGCCAAATGACTAGCGGGAGCACCGGGGAGCTGTTTTTT.

This clone was detected only once. Other DNA sequences in this sample translate to the same CDR3. The chain couples TRBV27 to TRBJ1-2; D gene ambiguous. Germline-derived CDR1 and CDR2 are MNHEY and SMNVEV (reference sequence). V was pared by 0 bases and J by 4 bases, with 9 bases between. The CDR3 consists of 14 residues. The chain's CDR3 is CASSLSRDSYGYTF. The CDR3 nucleotides read TGTGCCAGCAGTTTATCGAGGGATTCCTATGGCTACACCTTC.

This clone has just a few counts. V is TRBV18 and J is TRBJ2-7; tentatively, D is TRBD2 (6 bases). Germline CDR1 reads KGHSH; CDR2 reads LQKENI. V shed 2 bases and J shed 1 base, with 9 bases lying between them. The CDR3 has 14 residues. CDR3 amino acids: CASSPWRDSYEQYF. CDR3 coding DNA: TGTGCCAGCTCACCATGGCGGGATTCCTACGAGCAGTACTTC.

V is TRBV18 and J is TRBJ2-7, with D maybe TRBD1 (6 bases). V lost 1 base to trimming and J lost 3 bases, with 19 bases between them. The germline V gene has CDR1 KGHSH and CDR2 LQKENI. The CDR3 loop spans 17 amino acids. The CDR3 DNA reads TGTGCCAGCTCACCACGGGGCCTCACCGGGACAAGCTACGAGCAGTACTTC. It encodes CASSPRGLTGTSYEQYF.

To note about this clone: The sample contains more than one DNA sequence encoding this CDR3. V is TRBV7-9 and J is TRBJ2-5; 9 positions match TRBD1. The trim removed 0 bases at V and 5 bases at J, leaving 4 bases unmatched. Germline CDR1 is SEHNR and CDR2 is FQNEAQ (reference sequence). This CDR3 is built from 15 residues. The CDR3 reads CASSLAGTGLETQYF. For the CDR3, the DNA is TGTGCCAGCAGCTTAGCTGGGACAGGGTTGGAGACCCAGTACTTC.

A remark on this clone: A junction boundary mismatches the germline segment, possibly from a read error. This sample includes further DNA sequences coding for the same CDR3. This rearrangement joins TRBV12-3 or TRBV12-4 to TRBJ1-1, with 10 positions matching TRBD1. The CDR3 is 13 amino acids. In DNA, the CDR3 is TGTGCCAGCAGGACAGGGGGCTACACAGAAGCTTTCTTT. Residues: CASRTGGYTEAFF.

The chain has TRBV19 and TRBJ1-2; 11 positions match TRBD1. This CDR3 is built from 13 residues. Unmatched junction bases numbered 4, after V lost 5 bases and J lost 8 bases. The germline gives CDR1 LNHDA, CDR2 SQIVND (reference sequence). This chain's CDR3 is CASSSDRGRGYTF. In DNA, the CDR3 is TGTGCCAGTAGTTCGGACAGGGGGCGAGGCTACACCTTC.

The chain joins TRBV7-2 to TRBJ1-1; possibly TRBD1 for D (6 bases). The CDR3 is 14 amino acids. V was clipped by 10 bases and J by 5 bases, with 20 bases between them. Germline V lookup: CDR1 SGHTA, CDR2 FQGNSA. The CDR3 nucleotides are TGTGCCACCACCGGGGCAGGGGCTAGGACTGAAGCTTTCTTT. This translates into CATTGAGARTEAFF.

This chain connects TRBV6-5 to TRBJ1-2, with TRBD1 identical over 9 bases. The germline CDR1 and CDR2 sequences are MNHEY and SVGAGI. V was pared by 6 bases and J by 6 bases, with 8 bases of the junction left unmatched. This CDR3 has 14 residues. CDR3 sequence: CASRGEGQGNGYTF. CDR3 sequence (DNA): TGTGCCAGCAGGGGAGAAGGACAGGGGAATGGCTACACCTTC.

In its sample, this clone was seen once. The chain joins TRBV11-2 to TRBJ1-1; the D is unclear. This CDR3 has 15 residues. Trimming took off 0 bases at V and 1 base at J, with 9 bases between the two ends. Per germline, CDR1 SGHAT and CDR2 FQNNGV. The CDR3 sequence is CASSLEAGWNTEAFF. Written as DNA, the CDR3 is TGTGCCAGCAGCTTAGAGGCAGGTTGGAACACTGAAGCTTTCTTT.

J is TRBJ2-7 and V is TRBV3-1 (or the pseudogene TRBV3-2); 8 bases fit TRBD2. CDR1 is LGHDT and CDR2 is YNNKEL in the germline V gene (reference sequence). Germline trimming cut 6 bases from V and 7 bases from J; bases unmatched to any gene: 11. The CDR3 is made up of 14 amino acids. This CDR3 is CASSPPGGAREQYF. The CDR3 DNA follows: TGTGCCAGCAGTCCTCCCGGGGGGGCGCGAGAGCAGTACTTC.

The genes are TRBV9 and TRBJ1-1, with TRBD1 identical over 7 bases. V was clipped by 6 bases and J by 1 base; unmatched bases: 6. The CDR3 extends over 14 amino acids. Per the germline V gene, CDR1 is SGDLS and CDR2 is YYNGEE. The DNA of the CDR3 is TGTGCCAGCACCGACAGGGACCGGAACACTGAAGCTTTCTTT. Translated: CASTDRDRNTEAFF.

This clone was counted a few times. Mismatch with germline at one junction end may stem from a read error. The chain joins TRBV19 to TRBJ1-1; possible D gene TRBD1, 6 bases. The CDR3 runs 16 residues. CDR1 and CDR2 from the germline V gene are LNHDA and SQIVND (reference sequence). Here the CDR3 DNA reads TGTGCCAGTAGTGTAGACAGGCCATACTGGAACACTGAAGCTTTCTTT. Amino acids: CASSVDRPYWNTEAFF.

The chain combines TRBV6-1 with TRBJ2-1; a possible D gene is TRBD2 (6 bases). The CDR3 totals 15 residues. Per the germline V gene, CDR1 is MNHNS and CDR2 is SASEGT. V was clipped by 6 bases and J by 4 bases, with 16 bases between them. The DNA of the CDR3 is TGTGCCAGCAGAGCAGGGACTGGACCTTACAATGAGCAGTTCTTC. This gives the protein CASRAGTGPYNEQFF.

The chain carries TRBV28 and TRBJ2-7; D remains unclear. Per germline, CDR1 MDHEN and CDR2 SYDVKM. This CDR3 contains 12 residues. V was shortened by 2 bases and J by 3 bases, with 5 bases between the two germline ends. The CDR3 nucleotides read TGTGCCAGCAGTTTAACCAGCTACGAGCAGTACTTC. This gives the protein CASSLTSYEQYF.

The rearrangement joins TRBV15 to TRBJ1-2, with D unclear. Germline CDR1 and CDR2: LNHNV and YYDKDF (reference sequence). This CDR3 is built from 14 residues. V was trimmed by 1 base and J by 4 bases, leaving 10 bases between them. CDR3 region: CATSRVRVGYGYTF. For the CDR3, the DNA is TGTGCCACCAGCAGAGTGCGGGTCGGCTATGGCTACACCTTC.

The chain joins TRBV7-9 to TRBJ2-3, with 8 bases aligning to TRBD2. After removal of 1 base from V and 2 bases from J, the junction contained 5 bases not matched to a gene. The CDR3 extends over 16 amino acids. Germline values: CDR1 SEHNR, CDR2 FQNEAQ (reference sequence). Written as DNA, the CDR3 is TGTGCCAGCAGCTTAGGGCGGGAGGCCCTCACAGATACGCAGTATTTT. This codes for CASSLGREALTDTQYF. Using reference TRBV7-9 and TRBJ2-3 for the parts outside the CDR3, the full variable domain is DTGVSQNPRHKITKRGQNVTFRCDPISEHNRLYWYRQTLGQGPEFLTYFQNEAQLEKSRLLSDRFSAERPKGSFSTLEIQRTEQGDSAMYLCASSLGREALTDTQYFGPGTRLTVL.